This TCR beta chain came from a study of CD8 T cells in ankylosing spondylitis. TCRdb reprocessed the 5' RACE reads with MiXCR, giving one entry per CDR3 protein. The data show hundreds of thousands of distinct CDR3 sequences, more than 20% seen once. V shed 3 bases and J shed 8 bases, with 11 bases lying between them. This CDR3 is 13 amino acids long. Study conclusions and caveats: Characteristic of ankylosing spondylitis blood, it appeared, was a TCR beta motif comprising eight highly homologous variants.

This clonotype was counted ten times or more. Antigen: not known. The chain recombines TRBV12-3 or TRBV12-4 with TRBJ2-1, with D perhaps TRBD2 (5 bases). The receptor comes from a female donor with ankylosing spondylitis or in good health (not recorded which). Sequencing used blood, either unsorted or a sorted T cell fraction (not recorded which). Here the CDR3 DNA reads TGTGCCAGCAGTTTCTATATCGGGGATGAGCAGTTCTTC. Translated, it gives CASSFYIGDEQFF.